The 19 T cell receptor beta chains below all came from one sample that was sequenced in a study of control samples from healthy donors and cancer patients. Produced via immunoSEQ multiplex PCR; TCRdb's table is partial and in-frame only. The sample carries approximately 190,000 clones, 91% recorded once. The source material was blood. The origin of the receptors is a man aged 25 to 40 in good health.

V gene TRBV5-1 combines with J gene TRBJ2-7, with 10 bases that match TRBD1. CDR3 size: 14 residues. Germline CDR1 is SGHRS and CDR2 is YFSETQ. V trimming: 4 bases; J trimming: 5 bases; junction bases outside the gene matches: 6. DNA for the CDR3: TGCGCCAGCAGCCCGGGACAGGGGAGGGACGAGCAGTACTTC. Protein: CASSPGQGRDEQYF.

The V call is TRBV4-1, the J call TRBJ1-1; D possibly corresponds to TRBD1 (6 bases). Germline assignment: CDR1 MGHRA and CDR2 YSYEKL. The CDR3 totals 17 residues. Trimming pared 0 bases from V and 0 bases from J, leaving 14 bases between. This chain's CDR3 is CASSQEAAGAMNTEAFF. The CDR3, as DNA: TGCGCCAGCAGCCAAGAGGCCGCGGGGGCGATGAACACTGAAGCTTTCTTT.

This clone was counted a few times. The V gene is TRBV2, the J gene TRBJ1-1; D is undetermined. Deletions cut 6 bases from V and 6 bases from J, with 17 bases between. CDR1 is SNHLY and CDR2 is FYNNEI in the germline V gene. The CDR3 is made up of 14 amino acids. CDR3 residues: CASRGEPAVPEAFF. CDR3 DNA: TGTGCCAGCAGAGGCGAACCTGCGGTCCCTGAAGCTTTCTTT.

The chain couples TRBV4-1 to TRBJ2-3; 9 bases fit TRBD2. Germline loops: CDR1 MGHRA, CDR2 YSYEKL. V lost 1 base and J lost 3; bases outside the gene matches: 14. The CDR3 spans 19 residues. The CDR3 region is CASSQVQGIARGGTDTQYF. CDR3 DNA sequence: TGCGCCAGCAGCCAAGTTCAGGGAATAGCGCGGGGGGGGACAGATACGCAGTATTTT.

J is TRBJ2-1 and V is TRBV18; 11 bases are shared with TRBD2. CDR1 and CDR2 from the germline V gene are KGHSH and LQKENI. CDR3 length: 16 amino acids. V shed 0 bases and J 6 bases; nucleotides not matched to a gene: 4. The CDR3: CASSPPSSGGSNEQFF. For the CDR3, the DNA is TGTGCCAGCTCACCACCCTCTAGCGGGGGGAGCAATGAGCAGTTCTTC. The full variable domain, in which reference TRBV18 and TRBJ2-1 provide the parts outside the CDR3, is NAGVMQNPRHLVRRRGQEARLRCSPMKGHSHVYWYRQLPEEGLKFMVYLQKENIIDESGMPKERFSAEFPKEGPSILRIQQVVRGDSAAYFCASSPPSSGGSNEQFFGPGTRLTVL.

This clone was seen a single time. This chain links TRBV6-5 with TRBJ2-3; D assignment may be TRBD1 or TRBD2 (5 bases each). The CDR3 contains 16 residues. The germline CDR1 and CDR2 sequences are MNHEY and SVGAGI. The V gene lost 0 bases and the J gene lost 0 bases, with 10 bases spanning the gap. The CDR3 spells CASSYSRGVSTDTQYF. The CDR3 DNA is TGTGCCAGCAGTTACTCGAGAGGGGTTAGCACAGATACGCAGTATTTT.

V is TRBV12-2 and J is TRBJ2-2; TRBD2, the table's D call, lacks a check against the DNA. TRBV12-2 represents a pseudogene. The CDR3 loop spans 16 amino acids. The CDR3 DNA reads as TGTGCAAGGCGCTCAGGCTGGATAGGGGGGGCCGGGGAGCTGTTTTTT. It specifies CARRSGWIGGAGELFF.

This clone has more than one count but fewer than ten. The chain employs TRBV6-2 or TRBV6-3 and TRBJ1-4; 9 bases fit TRBD1. Germline loops: CDR1 MNHEY, CDR2 SVGEGT. With V trimmed by 2 bases and J by 5 bases, 3 bases remained unmatched. The CDR3 runs 15 residues. CDR3 in amino acids: CASSYATGGNEKLFF. In DNA form, the CDR3 reads TGTGCCAGCAGTTACGCGACAGGGGGGAATGAAAAACTGTTTTTT.

The chain couples TRBV11-2 to TRBJ2-7; D possibly corresponds to TRBD1 (5 bases). CDR3 length: 14 amino acids. In germline, CDR1 is SGHAT, CDR2 FQNNGV. Trimming removed 6 bases at V and 3 bases at J, with 15 bases between. CDR3 DNA sequence: TGTGCCAGCAGTACAGGCAGGGTCATCTACGAGCAGTACTTC. It codes for CASSTGRVIYEQYF.

The gene calls are TRBV6-5 and TRBJ1-2, with D tentatively TRBD1 (5 bases). The germline V gene encodes CDR1 MNHEY and CDR2 SVGAGI. The V gene lost 6 bases and the J gene lost 5 bases, with 13 bases spanning the gap. CDR3 length equals 13 residues. The CDR3 is CASSPGTSYGYTF. The CDR3, as DNA: TGTGCCAGCAGCCCCGGGACCTCTTATGGCTACACCTTC.

The rearrangement uses TRBV7-9 and TRBJ1-3; 9 positions match TRBD1. Germline loops: CDR1 SEHNR, CDR2 FQNEAQ (reference sequence). The CDR3 runs to 16 residues. V trimming: 0 bases; J trimming: 1 base; junction bases outside the gene matches: 1. CDR3 sequence: CASSLAGTGSGNTIYF. The CDR3 bases are TGTGCCAGCAGCTTAGCTGGGACAGGGTCTGGAAACACCATATATTTT.

This chain uses TRBV16 with TRBJ1-2; the D is unclear. Per germline, CDR1 KGHSY and CDR2 FQNENV. The CDR3 is 17 residues long. The V end lost 0 bases, the J end lost 8 bases, and 22 bases lay between the germline ends. CDR3 amino acids: CASSQSIYPRRLRGYTF. The DNA of the CDR3 is TGTGCCAGCAGCCAATCTATTTACCCTAGAAGACTAAGGGGCTACACCTTC.

This chain joins TRBV4-1 and TRBJ1-1; 7 bases are a match to TRBD1. The CDR3 spans 13 residues. From germline, CDR1 is MGHRA and CDR2 YSYEKL. V lost 4 bases to trimming and J lost 3 bases; unmatched junction nucleotides: 2. In DNA, the CDR3 is TGCGCCAGCAGCCCAGGGGGGGACACTGAAGCTTTCTTT. Residues: CASSPGGDTEAFF.

The chain recombines TRBV9 with TRBJ2-6; a weak D match, TRBD1 (6 bases). Germline CDR1 is SGDLS and CDR2 is YYNGEE. CDR3 length equals 18 residues. V was clipped by 4 bases and J by 0 bases, with 17 bases between them. The CDR3 region has the DNA TGTGCCAGCAGCACAGGGACGGTAGGGTACTCTGGGGCCAACGTCCTGACTTTC. Translated, it gives CASSTGTVGYSGANVLTF.

The chain links TRBV6-5 to TRBJ1-6; possible D gene TRBD1, 6 bases. Germline CDR1 reads MNHEY; CDR2 reads SVGAGI. Trimming removed 0 bases at V and 9 bases at J, with 12 bases between. The CDR3 has 15 residues. The CDR3 region has the DNA TGTGCCAGCAGTTACTCGACGGGGGCAAGTTCACCCCTCCACTTT. Amino acids: CASSYSTGASSPLHF.

V and J are TRBV7-2 and TRBJ2-7; TRBD2 agrees at 9 bases. J gave up 7 bases and V 3 bases, and 7 bases lay outside the gene matches. CDR3 length: 14 residues. Germline CDR1 is SGHTA and CDR2 is FQGNSA. The CDR3 sequence: CASSFNAGGREQYF. The CDR3 DNA sequence: TGTGCCAGCAGCTTTAATGCGGGGGGGCGAGAGCAGTACTTC. The full variable domain, its missing parts supplied by reference TRBV7-2 and TRBJ2-7, is GAGVSQSPSNKVTEKGKDVELRCDPISGHTALYWYRQSLGQGLEFLIYFQGNSAPDKSGLPSDRFSAERTGGSVSTLTIQRTQQEDSAVYLCASSFNAGGREQYFGPGTRLTVT.

The chain recombines TRBV4-2 with TRBJ1-2; the match to TRBD1 covers 7 bases. This CDR3 is built from 17 residues. Per germline, CDR1 LGHNA and CDR2 YNFKEQ. V gave up 1 base and J gave up 5 bases; unmatched junction bases: 13. The CDR3 DNA sequence: TGTGCCAGCAGCCAAGGCCGTCAGGGGGATCTATGGTATGGCTACACCTTC. This translates into CASSQGRQGDLWYGYTF.

The chain joins TRBV3-1 (or the pseudogene TRBV3-2) to TRBJ2-2; tentative D call: TRBD1 (5 bases). The CDR3 length is 17 residues. Germline V gene lookup returns CDR1 LGHDT and CDR2 YNNKEL (reference sequence). Trimming shortened V by 0 bases and J by 5 bases, and 16 bases separated the two germline ends. CDR3 amino acids: CASSQDLHRGRTGELFF. As DNA, the CDR3 is TGTGCCAGCAGCCAAGATCTTCATAGGGGCCGGACCGGGGAGCTGTTTTTT.

The table lists this clone with a count of one. V is TRBV5-1 and J is TRBJ1-2; 10 nucleotides match TRBD1. CDR1 is SGHRS, CDR2 YFSETQ, per germline. The CDR3 length is 15 residues. Trimming cost V 6 bases and J 2 bases; bases outside gene matches: 7. CDR3 bases: TGCGCCAGCACCACGACAGGGGGCACCAACTATGGCTACACCTTC. Protein sequence: CASTTTGGTNYGYTF.